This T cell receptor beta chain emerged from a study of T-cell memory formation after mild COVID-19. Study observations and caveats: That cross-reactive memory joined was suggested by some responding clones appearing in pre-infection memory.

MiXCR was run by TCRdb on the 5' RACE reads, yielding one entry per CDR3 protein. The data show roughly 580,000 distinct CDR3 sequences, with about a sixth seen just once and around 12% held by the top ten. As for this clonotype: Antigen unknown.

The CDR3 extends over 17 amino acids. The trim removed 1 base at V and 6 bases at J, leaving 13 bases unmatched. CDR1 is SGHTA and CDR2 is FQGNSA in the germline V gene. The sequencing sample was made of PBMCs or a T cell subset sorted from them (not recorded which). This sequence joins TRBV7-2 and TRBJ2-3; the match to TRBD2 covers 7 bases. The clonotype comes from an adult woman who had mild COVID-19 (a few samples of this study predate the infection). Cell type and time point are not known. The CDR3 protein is CASSLGGGGGFRDTQYF. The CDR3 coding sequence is TGTGCCAGCAGCTTAGGGGGCGGGGGAGGCTTTCGGGATACGCAGTATTTT.